A selection of T cell receptor beta chains follows, all from one sample in a study of blood T cell repertoires in COVID-19. The method was immunoSEQ multiplex PCR; TCRdb's version includes in-frame clones alone and lacks a portion of them. The sample includes roughly 390,000 clones, around 87% seen only once; the top ten take under 11%. Source material: peripheral blood. The receptors stem from a woman in her 30s with COVID-19, enrolled during active disease. Both conserved end residues are part of each CDR3. The D gene is left open where the match is weak. Where a row states a size, it is once, few, many or the class of an expanded clone; other rows omit it.

>.|12|TRBV7-9|.|TRBJ2-7
CASSFGSYEQYF
TGTGCCAGCAGCTTTGGCAGCTACGAGCAGTACTTC
>few|18|TRBV19|TRBD1|TRBJ2-6
CASTESGTGGSGANVLTF
TGTGCCAGTACCGAATCCGGGACAGGCGGTTCTGGGGCCAACGTCCTGACTTTC
>.|13|TRBV5-1|TRBD2|TRBJ2-1
CASSPGGYNEQFF
TGCGCCAGCAGCCCGGGGGGCTACAATGAGCAGTTCTTC
>.|14|TRBV30|TRBD1|TRBJ1-4
CAWRQGSFNEKLFF
TGTGCCTGGAGACAGGGGTCCTTTAATGAAAAACTGTTTTTT
>.|15|TRBV18|TRBD2|TRBJ2-4
CASSPTSGSLNIQYF
TGTGCCAGCTCACCGACTAGCGGGAGCTTAAACATTCAGTACTTC
>.|15|TRBV28|.|TRBJ2-7
CASSKFGAGDHEQYF
TGTGCCAGCAGTAAATTTGGAGCAGGGGACCACGAGCAGTACTTC
>.|16|TRBV27|.|TRBJ1-2
CASSTLSGGGNYGYTF
TGTGCCAGCAGTACACTATCGGGTGGGGGGAACTATGGCTACACCTTC
>.|15|TRBV18|.|TRBJ1-1
CASSPLDRIGAEAFF
TGTGCCAGCTCACCTTTAGACAGAATTGGTGCTGAAGCTTTCTTT
>.|15|TRBV19|TRBD1|TRBJ1-5
CASSLRDREGQPQHF
TGTGCCAGTAGTCTCCGGGACAGGGAAGGTCAGCCCCAGCATTTT
>.|13|TRBV16|.|TRBJ2-2
CASSQSWQGELFF
TGTGCCAGCAGCCAATCGTGGCAGGGGGAGCTGTTTTTT
>.|16|TRBV28|.|TRBJ1-2
CATYGAGRGGNYGYTF
TGTGCCACATATGGCGCGGGGAGGGGAGGGAACTATGGCTACACCTTC
>.|16|TRBV19|.|TRBJ1-5
CASSTQHREFNQPQHF
TGTGCCAGTAGTACCCAACACCGGGAGTTTAATCAGCCCCAGCATTTT
>.|16|TRBV6-1|TRBD2|TRBJ2-3
CASSEALASGADTQYF
TGTGCCAGCAGTGAAGCCCTGGCTAGCGGTGCAGATACGCAGTATTTT
>.|14|TRBV28|TRBD2|TRBJ2-3
CASSTASGTDTQYF
TGTGCCAGCAGTACGGCTAGCGGTACAGATACGCAGTATTTT
>.|13|TRBV19|.|TRBJ1-5
CASNTGLNQPQHF
TGTGCCAGTAACACAGGGCTCAATCAGCCCCAGCATTTT
>.|16|TRBV29-1|TRBD1|TRBJ1-2
CSVTGQGATTTSGYTF
TGCAGCGTTACCGGACAGGGGGCTACTACAACTAGTGGCTACACCTTC
>.|14|TRBV5-5|.|TRBJ2-7
CASSIEPLGAEQYF
TGTGCCAGCAGCATCGAACCCTTGGGCGCCGAGCAGTACTTC
>.|15|TRBV5-6|TRBD1|TRBJ2-7
CASTKQGQGSYEQYF
TGTGCCAGCACAAAGCAGGGACAGGGATCCTACGAGCAGTACTTC
>.|15|TRBV7-6|TRBD2|TRBJ2-1
CASSLAGGMYNEQFF
TGTGCCAGCAGCTTAGCGGGGGGGATGTACAATGAGCAGTTCTTC
>.|14|TRBV2|.|TRBJ1-5
CASTGPYSNQPQHF
TGTGCCAGCACTGGGCCTTATAGCAATCAGCCCCAGCATTTT
>.|14|TRBV19|TRBD1|TRBJ1-1
CASSSRDRSPEAFF
TGTGCCAGTAGTAGCCGGGACAGGAGTCCGGAAGCTTTCTTT
>few|14|TRBV2|.|TRBJ2-7
CASSGAFSSYEQYF
TGTGCCAGCAGTGGGGCATTTAGCTCCTACGAGCAGTACTTC
>.|17|TRBV3-1/TRBV3-2|.|TRBJ2-3
CASSLSTAGISTDTQYF
TGTGCCAGCAGCCTTTCGACCGCAGGGATTAGCACAGATACGCAGTATTTT
>.|15|TRBV3-1/TRBV3-2|TRBD2|TRBJ2-1
CASSQAGGPHNEQFF
TGTGCCAGCAGCCAAGCGGGAGGGCCCCACAATGAGCAGTTCTTC
>.|15|TRBV7-7|.|TRBJ2-2
CASSLGAGIVGELFF
TGTGCTAGCAGCTTAGGTGCAGGGATCGTCGGGGAGCTGTTTTTT
>.|15|TRBV6-5|.|TRBJ1-1
CASSYSRGLNTEAFF
TGTGCCAGCAGTTACTCGCGCGGATTGAACACTGAAGCTTTCTTT
>.|15|TRBV9|.|TRBJ2-1
CASSLGASAYNEQFF
TGTGCCAGCAGCCTCGGGGCTAGCGCGTACAATGAGCAGTTCTTC
>.|16|TRBV7-9|TRBD2|TRBJ2-3
CASRRAGTSGTDTQYF
TGTGCCAGCAGAAGAGCCGGGACTAGCGGCACAGATACGCAGTATTTT
>.|15|TRBV4-1|TRBD1|TRBJ1-1
CASSRGQGGNTEAFF
TGCGCCAGCAGCCGAGGACAGGGGGGGAACACTGAAGCTTTCTTT
>.|13|TRBV7-6|.|TRBJ1-1
CASSLGGHTEAFF
TGTGCCAGCAGCTTAGGTGGGCACACTGAAGCTTTCTTT
>.|15|TRBV30|TRBD1|TRBJ1-4
CAWSAGQAGLEKLFF
TGTGCCTGGAGCGCGGGACAGGCGGGGCTTGAAAAACTGTTTTTT
>.|14|TRBV10-3|TRBD1|TRBJ2-2
CATGQATEGGELFF
TGTGCCACGGGACAGGCAACGGAGGGGGGGGAGCTGTTTTTT
>.|14|TRBV28|.|TRBJ2-2
CASSIHRAPGELFF
TGTGCCAGCAGTATCCACAGGGCACCCGGGGAGCTGTTTTTT
>once|13|TRBV28|.|TRBJ1-2
CASKGPSDSGYTF
TGTGCCAGCAAAGGCCCCAGCGACTCTGGCTACACCTTC
>.|14|TRBV6-5|TRBD1|TRBJ1-4
CASSYQGGREKLFF
TGTGCCAGCAGTTACCAGGGGGGTAGGGAAAAACTGTTTTTT
>.|13|TRBV7-9|.|TRBJ2-7
CASSSPSSHEQYF
TGTGCCAGCAGCTCCCCTAGCTCCCACGAGCAGTACTTC
>.|14|TRBV28|TRBD1|TRBJ1-1
CASSWTGWNTEAFF
TGTGCCAGCAGTTGGACAGGGTGGAACACTGAAGCTTTCTTT
>.|15|TRBV27|TRBD2|TRBJ2-3
CASSKLAGGRDTQYF
TGTGCCAGCAGCAAGCTAGCGGGAGGCAGAGATACGCAGTATTTT
>.|13|TRBV4-3|TRBD2|TRBJ2-1
CASSLRGGNEQFF
TGCGCCAGCAGCCTTCGGGGGGGGAATGAGCAGTTCTTC
>.|14|TRBV30|.|TRBJ1-4
CAWSTPHGDEKLFF
TGTGCCTGGAGTACCCCACACGGGGATGAAAAACTGTTTTTT
>.|15|TRBV6-5|.|TRBJ2-7
CASSRRGNLGYEQYF
TGTGCCAGCAGCCGAAGAGGGAATTTGGGTTACGAGCAGTACTTC
>.|13|TRBV29-1|.|TRBJ2-1
CSPGKGLNNEQFF
TGCAGCCCCGGGAAGGGCCTTAATAATGAGCAGTTCTTC
>.|14|TRBV6-5|TRBD2|TRBJ2-7
CASRGTTSGYEQYF
TGTGCCAGCAGGGGAACGACTAGCGGCTACGAGCAGTACTTC
>few|14|TRBV2|TRBD1|TRBJ2-2
CASRTGIGTGELFF
TGTGCCAGCAGGACAGGGATCGGCACCGGGGAGCTGTTTTTT
>few|9|TRBV20-1|.|TRBJ2-5
CSAKETQYF
TGCAGTGCCAAAGAGACCCAGTACTTC
>.|14|TRBV7-2|TRBD2|TRBJ2-7
CASRPTSGSYEQYF
TGTGCCAGCAGACCTACTAGCGGCTCCTACGAGCAGTACTTC
>.|17|TRBV30|.|TRBJ1-1
CAWSSSTGPRGNTEAFF
TGTGCCTGGAGTTCCTCTACCGGGCCCCGGGGGAACACTGAAGCTTTCTTT
>.|14|TRBV27|TRBD1|TRBJ1-2
CASSRNSGGQGYTF
TGTGCCAGCAGCCGAAACTCAGGGGGACAGGGCTACACCTTC
>.|16|TRBV4-1|TRBD1|TRBJ2-2
CASSQADRAGTGELFF
TGCGCCAGCAGCCAAGCCGACAGGGCGGGCACCGGGGAGCTGTTTTTT
>.|15|TRBV7-2|TRBD2|TRBJ2-3
CASSPRGARADTQYF
TGTGCCAGCAGCCCGCGGGGGGCCCGGGCAGATACGCAGTATTTT
>.|13|TRBV5-1|.|TRBJ1-1
CASSLGLSTEAFF
TGCGCCAGCAGCTTAGGACTGTCCACTGAAGCTTTCTTT
>.|14|TRBV6-4|.|TRBJ2-1
CASSAGLARSEQFF
TGTGCCAGCAGTGCGGGACTGGCACGATCCGAGCAGTTCTTC
>.|12|TRBV24-1|.|TRBJ2-3
CATSELGDTQYF
TGTGCCACCAGTGAGCTAGGAGATACGCAGTATTTT
>.|17|TRBV7-2|TRBD2|TRBJ2-1
CASSYLGLADSYNEQFF
TGTGCCAGCAGCTACCTCGGACTAGCGGACTCCTACAATGAGCAGTTCTTC
>.|14|TRBV4-1|.|TRBJ2-7
CASSQGQLTYEQYF
TGCGCCAGCAGCCAAGGACAGCTAACCTACGAGCAGTACTTC